The rows below give T cell receptor beta chains drawn from one sample of a study of CD8 T cells in Susac syndrome. TCRdb re-called the immunoSEQ multiplex PCR reads with MiXCR, one entry per CDR3 protein. The sample holds about 300,000 distinct CDR3 sequences, about 91% seen once. Sequenced material: CD8+ T cells from PBMCs. The receptors stem from a human donor with multiple sclerosis. Both conserved end residues are part of each CDR3. For some rows the clone size is stated as once, few or many, or as a class when expanded; others skip it.

J: TRBJ2-5; size: -; V: TRBV7-9; CDR3: CAGGPPLAGTETQYF
J: TRBJ2-5; size: few; V: TRBV7-9; CDR3: CASSPPSGGTQYF
J: TRBJ2-4; size: -; V: TRBV12-3/TRBV12-4; CDR3: CASSLDGTVKNIQYF
J: TRBJ1-1; size: -; V: TRBV30; CDR3: CAWSVIEAFF
J: TRBJ2-5; size: few; V: TRBV5-4; CDR3: CASSLEGPGETQYF
J: TRBJ2-2; size: -; V: TRBV4-1; CDR3: CASSQYVRRELFF
J: TRBJ2-1; size: -; V: TRBV4-3; CDR3: CASSQAGTGIGNEQFF
J: TRBJ2-3; size: -; V: TRBV7-9; CDR3: CASSSLFRDAGTDTQYF
J: TRBJ2-1; size: -; V: TRBV27; CDR3: CAVGLAANEQFF
J: TRBJ1-5; size: once; V: TRBV7-8; CDR3: CASSSRRDREKPQHF
J: TRBJ2-7; size: -; V: TRBV4-3; CDR3: CASSLTQEAHEQYF
J: TRBJ2-1; size: -; V: TRBV28; CDR3: CASTRSGTPSYNEQFF
J: TRBJ2-5; size: -; V: TRBV18; CDR3: CASPPPGGPPGTQYF
J: TRBJ2-5; size: -; V: TRBV25-1; CDR3: CASSERLAGGQETQYF
J: TRBJ2-7; size: -; V: TRBV24-1; CDR3: CATSGSTGIHEQYF
J: TRBJ2-1; size: -; V: TRBV9; CDR3: CASSVGTSVGYEQFF
J: TRBJ2-2; size: -; V: TRBV11-2; CDR3: CASSLLRALSTGELFF
J: TRBJ2-4; size: -; V: TRBV9; CDR3: CASRGEENIQYF
J: TRBJ2-7; size: -; V: TRBV7-3; CDR3: CASSSAHYEQYF
J: TRBJ1-5; size: -; V: TRBV20-1; CDR3: CSARTLEREQHF
J: TRBJ1-1; size: -; V: TRBV2; CDR3: CASPADRGITEAFF